The 7 T cell receptor beta chains listed next were all sequenced from one sample in a study of blood T cell repertoires in COVID-19. Sequenced by immunoSEQ multiplex PCR; TCRdb stores in-frame clones only, minus some. This table holds tens of thousands of clones, 82% found once. The sequenced material came from peripheral blood. These receptors came from a woman aged 60-75 years with acute or convalescent COVID-19.

The V call is TRBV18, the J call TRBJ2-6; D may be TRBD1 (5 bases). Germline V CDR1 and CDR2: KGHSH, LQKENI. This CDR3 has 15 residues. Trimming took off 2 bases at V and 2 bases at J, with 7 bases between the two ends. The CDR3 region is CASSPGAAGANVLTF. The CDR3 nucleotides are TGTGCCAGCTCACCAGGGGCCGCTGGGGCCAACGTCCTGACTTTC.

The chain recombines TRBV25-1 with TRBJ1-2, with D perhaps TRBD1 (5 bases). V lost 2 bases to trimming and J lost 3 bases, with 10 bases between them. The germline V gene encodes CDR1 MGHDK and CDR2 SYGVNS. The length of the CDR3 is 14 residues. CDR3 protein: CASSEDPRDYGYTF. CDR3 in DNA: TGTGCCAGCAGTGAAGATCCCAGGGACTATGGCTACACCTTC.

The chain joins TRBV2 to TRBJ2-3; D possibly corresponds to TRBD2 (5 bases). Germline V CDR1 and CDR2: SNHLY, FYNNEI. The CDR3 extends over 14 amino acids. Trimming stripped 3 bases from V and 2 bases from J, with 9 bases between. The CDR3 spells CASSEKRITDTQYF. CDR3 DNA: TGTGCCAGCAGTGAGAAGCGGATCACAGATACGCAGTATTTT.

This chain connects TRBV5-1 to TRBJ1-1; TRBD1 is a possible D gene (5 bases). Trimming took 2 bases from V and 1 from J, leaving 12 bases between them. The CDR3 covers 15 residues. Per the germline V gene, CDR1 is SGHRS and CDR2 is YFSETQ. CDR3 nucleotide sequence: TGCGCCAGCAGCTTATCAGGGTTCGGGAACACTGAAGCTTTCTTT. Protein sequence: CASSLSGFGNTEAFF.

The chain joins TRBV9 to TRBJ2-6; a weak D match, TRBD2 (6 bases). The CDR3 covers 16 residues. The germline V and J ends were trimmed by 0 bases and 4 bases, with 11 bases remaining between them. Germline CDR1 reads SGDLS; CDR2 reads YYNGEE. Written as DNA, the CDR3 is TGTGCCAGCAGCGTAGGTTTGGCGGGAGGGGCCAACGTCCTGACTTTC. Its translation: CASSVGLAGGANVLTF.

The chain uses TRBV19 and TRBJ1-1; 7 nucleotides align to TRBD1. The V gene end was trimmed by 6 bases and the J gene end by 5 bases; junction bases not matched to a gene: 9. Germline values: CDR1 LNHDA, CDR2 SQIVND (reference sequence). The CDR3 is 14 residues long. The CDR3 DNA reads TGTGCCAGTAGCACGACAGGGCTGGGGACTGAAGCTTTCTTT. Protein sequence: CASSTTGLGTEAFF. Filled out from reference TRBV19 and TRBJ1-1, the complete variable domain reads DGGITQSPKYLFRKEGQNVTLSCEQNLNHDAMYWYRQDPGQGLRLIYYSQIVNDFQKGDIAEGYSVSREKKESFPLTVTSAQKNPTAFYLCASSTTGLGTEAFFGQGTRLTVV.

The chain combines TRBV12-5 with TRBJ2-7; 8 bases agree with TRBD2. V was clipped by 1 base and J by 3 bases; unmatched bases: 8. This CDR3 has 16 residues. Germline lookup yields CDR1 LGHNT and CDR2 FRNRAP. CDR3 coding DNA: TGTGCTAGTGGTTTGGCTTGGGCGGGGGGCGTCTACGAGCAGTACTTC. Residues: CASGLAWAGGVYEQYF. The entire variable domain, with the rest obtained from reference TRBV12-5 and TRBJ2-7, is as follows: DARVTQTPRHKVTEMGQEVTMRCQPILGHNTVFWYRQTMMQGLELLAYFRNRAPLDDSGMPKDRFSAEMPDATLATLKIQPSEPRDSAVYFCASGLAWAGGVYEQYFGPGTRLTVT.